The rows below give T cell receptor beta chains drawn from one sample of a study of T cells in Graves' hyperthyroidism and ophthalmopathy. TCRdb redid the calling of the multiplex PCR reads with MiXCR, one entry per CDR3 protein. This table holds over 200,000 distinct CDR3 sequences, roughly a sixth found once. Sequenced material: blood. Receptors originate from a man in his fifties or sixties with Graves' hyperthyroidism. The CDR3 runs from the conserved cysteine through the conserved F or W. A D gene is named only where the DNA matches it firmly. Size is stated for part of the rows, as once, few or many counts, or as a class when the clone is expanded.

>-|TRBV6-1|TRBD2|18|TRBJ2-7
TGTGCCAGCAGTGAAGCGCTTCGGGCTAGCGGGAGTTCCTACGAGCAGTACTTC
CASSEALRASGSSYEQYF
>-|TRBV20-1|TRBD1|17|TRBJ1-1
TGCAGTGCTAGAGATCCTAGGCAGGGGGTAGGTAGGACTGAAGCTTTCTTT
CSARDPRQGVGRTEAFF
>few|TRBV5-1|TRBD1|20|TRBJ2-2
TGCGCCAGCAGCTTACTCCCTATTTTTACAGGCGCCCAGGGGGACGGGGAGCTGTTTTTT
CASSLLPIFTGAQGDGELFF
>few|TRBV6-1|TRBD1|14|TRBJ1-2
TGTGCCAGCAGGACAGGGGGCGGAGGACAAGGCTACACCTTC
CASRTGGGGQGYTF
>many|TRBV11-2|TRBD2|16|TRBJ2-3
TGTGCCAGCAGCTTAGCGTTGCGGGAGGCCCCAGATACGCAGTATTTT
CASSLALREAPDTQYF
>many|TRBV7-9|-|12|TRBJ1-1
TGTGCCAGCAGCCTGGGGGTGCAGAGTGCTTTCTTT
CASSLGVQSAFF
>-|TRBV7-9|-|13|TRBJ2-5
TGTGCCAGCAGCTTAGAAGGGGTAAAGACCCAGTACTTC
CASSLEGVKTQYF
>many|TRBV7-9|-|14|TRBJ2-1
TGTGCCAGCAGCTTGCGTGCCATACACAATGAGCAGTTCTTC
CASSLRAIHNEQFF
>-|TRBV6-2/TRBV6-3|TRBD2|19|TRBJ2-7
TGTGCCAGCAGTCGCCCAACACTTAATAGCGGGAGCGGGTCCTACGAGCAGTACTTC
CASSRPTLNSGSGSYEQYF
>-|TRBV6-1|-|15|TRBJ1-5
TGTGCCAGCAGCTTCTCCCGTTGGGGTAATCAGCCCCAGCATTTT
CASSFSRWGNQPQHF
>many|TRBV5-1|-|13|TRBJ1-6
TGCGCCAGCAGCGATAACAGGGAATCACCCCTCCACTTT
CASSDNRESPLHF
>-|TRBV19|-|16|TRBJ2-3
TGTGCCAGTAGTCTGGGAAGGGGGGCCCGCACAGATACGCAGTATTTT
CASSLGRGARTDTQYF
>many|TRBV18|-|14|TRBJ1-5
TGTGCCAGCTCACCAGGGAGAATCAATCAGCCCCAGCATTTT
CASSPGRINQPQHF
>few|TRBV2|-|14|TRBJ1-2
TGTGCCAGCAGTGAAATGACACCTAACTATGGCTACACCTTC
CASSEMTPNYGYTF
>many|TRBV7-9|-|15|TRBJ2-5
TGTGCCAGCAGGTCTCCGGGGCCTCTGCAAGAGACCCAGTACTTC
CASRSPGPLQETQYF
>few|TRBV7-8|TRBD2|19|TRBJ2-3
TGTGCCAGCAGCTTACGGCCTGGGTCTAGCGGGAGGAGGGCAGATACGCAGTATTTT
CASSLRPGSSGRRADTQYF
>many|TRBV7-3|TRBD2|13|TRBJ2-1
TGTGCCAGCAGCGATAGCGGGAGCGATGAGCAGTTCTTC
CASSDSGSDEQFF
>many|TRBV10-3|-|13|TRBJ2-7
TGTGCCATCAGTGCGGGGGTGGCATACGAGCAGTACTTC
CAISAGVAYEQYF
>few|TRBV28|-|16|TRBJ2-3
TGTGCCAGCAGTTTTCGCGGTCGGGACAGCACAGATACGCAGTATTTT
CASSFRGRDSTDTQYF
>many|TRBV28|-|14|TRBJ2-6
TGTGCCAGCCATGGGGGCTCCGGGGCCAACGTCCTGACTTTC
CASHGGSGANVLTF
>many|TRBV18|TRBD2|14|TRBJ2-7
TGTGCCAGCTCACCAAGGAGCGGGGAGGCCGAGCAGTACTTC
CASSPRSGEAEQYF
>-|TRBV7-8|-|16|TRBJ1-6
TGTGCCAGCAGCTTCGGCGGAGGGCCTTCTACTTCACCCCTCCACTTT
CASSFGGGPSTSPLHF
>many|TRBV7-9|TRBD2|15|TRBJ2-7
TGTGCCAGCACCTACTGGGAGGGAGGTACCTACGAGCAGTACTTC
CASTYWEGGTYEQYF
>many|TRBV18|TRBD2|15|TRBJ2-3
TGTGCCAGCTCACCACGGCGGGAGGGCCCAGATACGCAGTATTTT
CASSPRREGPDTQYF
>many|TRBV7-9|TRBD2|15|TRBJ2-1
TGTGCCAGCAGCTTAGCCCTGGGAGGGTACAATGAGCAGTTCTTC
CASSLALGGYNEQFF
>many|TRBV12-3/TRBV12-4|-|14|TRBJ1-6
TGTGCCAGCAGAATGGGACGGATAAATTCACCCCTCCACTTT
CASRMGRINSPLHF
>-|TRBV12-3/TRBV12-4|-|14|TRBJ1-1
TGTGCCAGCAGTTTTGGCAGGGTACCCGCTGAAGCTTTCTTT
CASSFGRVPAEAFF
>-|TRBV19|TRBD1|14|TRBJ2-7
TGTGCCAGTAGTATAAACAGGGGGGCCTACGAGCAGTACTTC
CASSINRGAYEQYF
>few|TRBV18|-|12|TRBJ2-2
TGTGCCAGCAGTTGGGTCCACGGGGAGCTGTTTTTT
CASSWVHGELFF
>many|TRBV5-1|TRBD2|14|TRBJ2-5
TGCGCCAGCAGCTTGGAGGGACTACGAGAGACCCAGTACTTC
CASSLEGLRETQYF
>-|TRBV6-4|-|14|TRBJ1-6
TGTGCCAGCAGTACTCAGGGGTCTAATTCACCCCTCCACTTT
CASSTQGSNSPLHF
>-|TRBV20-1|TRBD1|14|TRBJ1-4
TGCAGTGCGGCAGGGGGCGCGGGTAATGAAAAACTGTTTTTT
CSAAGGAGNEKLFF
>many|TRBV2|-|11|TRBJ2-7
TGTGCCAGCAGGCCGGACGAGCGGCCGTACTTC
CASRPDERPYF
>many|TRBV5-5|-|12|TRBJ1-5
TGTGCCAGCAGCCTGAGCGGGGACACTCAGCATTTT
CASSLSGDTQHF
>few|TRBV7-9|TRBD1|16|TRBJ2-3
TGTGCCAGCAGCCCGGGACAGCTACGAAGCACAGATACGCAGTATTTT
CASSPGQLRSTDTQYF
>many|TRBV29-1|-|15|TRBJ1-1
TGCAGCGTCGCCCCGTCAGGGGTTTCGAACACTGAAGCTTTCTTT
CSVAPSGVSNTEAFF
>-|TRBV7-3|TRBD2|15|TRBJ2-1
TGTGCCGGCAGCTTAATACCGGGAGGCTACAATGAGCAGTTCTTC
CAGSLIPGGYNEQFF
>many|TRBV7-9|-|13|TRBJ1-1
TGTGCCAGCAGCTTTCAGGGAATTCCTGAAGCTTTCTTT
CASSFQGIPEAFF
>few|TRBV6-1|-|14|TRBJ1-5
TGTGCCAGCAGTTCGGGACAAAGCAATCAGCCCCAGCATTTT
CASSSGQSNQPQHF
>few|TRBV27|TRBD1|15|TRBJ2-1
TGTGCCAGCAGTTTCGCGGGACAGGGGGCGGCGGGAGAGTTCTTC
CASSFAGQGAAGEFF
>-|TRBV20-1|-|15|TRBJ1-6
TGCAGTGCTAGAGAACCTATGGCGGATAATTCACCCCTCCACTTT
CSAREPMADNSPLHF
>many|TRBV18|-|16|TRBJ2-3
TGTGCCAGCTCACCACCCAAGAGTTCTAGCACAGATACGCAGTATTTT
CASSPPKSSSTDTQYF
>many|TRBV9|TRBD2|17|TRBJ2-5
TGTGCCAGCAGCGTAGGGGCTAGCGGGAGTCTGGGAGAGACCCAGTACTTC
CASSVGASGSLGETQYF
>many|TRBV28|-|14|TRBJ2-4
TGTGCCAGCAGTTTGGCCAAACCCAAAAACATTCAGTACTTC
CASSLAKPKNIQYF
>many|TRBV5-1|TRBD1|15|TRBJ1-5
TGCGCCAGCAGCCCTACCGACAGGGAGGATCAGCCCCAGCATTTT
CASSPTDREDQPQHF
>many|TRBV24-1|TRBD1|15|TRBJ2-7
TGTGCCACCAGGATAAAACAGGGGAATGGCTACGAGCAGTACTTC
CATRIKQGNGYEQYF
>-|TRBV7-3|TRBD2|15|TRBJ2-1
TGTGCCAGCAGCCCCTCGGGGACTAGCGGGAATGAGCAGTTCTTC
CASSPSGTSGNEQFF
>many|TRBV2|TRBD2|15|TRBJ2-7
TGTGCCAGCCGATCCCAACTAGCGGGAGAAAGCGAGCAGTACTTC
CASRSQLAGESEQYF
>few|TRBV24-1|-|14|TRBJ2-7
TGTGCCACCAGTGACCCGACAACGAACTACGAGCAGTACTTC
CATSDPTTNYEQYF
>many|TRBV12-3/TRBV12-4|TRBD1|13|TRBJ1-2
TGTGCCAGCACCTCTGACAGGGGGCTCGGCTACACCTTC
CASTSDRGLGYTF
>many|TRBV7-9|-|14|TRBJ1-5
TGTGCCAGCAGTTCGCTGGCCATCAATCAGCCCCAGCATTTT
CASSSLAINQPQHF
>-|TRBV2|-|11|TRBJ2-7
TGTGCCACCCGACTCTCCTACGAGCAGTACTTC
CATRLSYEQYF
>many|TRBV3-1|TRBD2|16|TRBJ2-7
TGTGCCAGCAGCCCTACCGATAGCGGGAGGCCCTACGAGCAGTACTTC
CASSPTDSGRPYEQYF
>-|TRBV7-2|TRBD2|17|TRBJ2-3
TGTGCCAGCAGCCCAAAAATGGCTAGCGGAGACACAGATACGCAGTATTTT
CASSPKMASGDTDTQYF